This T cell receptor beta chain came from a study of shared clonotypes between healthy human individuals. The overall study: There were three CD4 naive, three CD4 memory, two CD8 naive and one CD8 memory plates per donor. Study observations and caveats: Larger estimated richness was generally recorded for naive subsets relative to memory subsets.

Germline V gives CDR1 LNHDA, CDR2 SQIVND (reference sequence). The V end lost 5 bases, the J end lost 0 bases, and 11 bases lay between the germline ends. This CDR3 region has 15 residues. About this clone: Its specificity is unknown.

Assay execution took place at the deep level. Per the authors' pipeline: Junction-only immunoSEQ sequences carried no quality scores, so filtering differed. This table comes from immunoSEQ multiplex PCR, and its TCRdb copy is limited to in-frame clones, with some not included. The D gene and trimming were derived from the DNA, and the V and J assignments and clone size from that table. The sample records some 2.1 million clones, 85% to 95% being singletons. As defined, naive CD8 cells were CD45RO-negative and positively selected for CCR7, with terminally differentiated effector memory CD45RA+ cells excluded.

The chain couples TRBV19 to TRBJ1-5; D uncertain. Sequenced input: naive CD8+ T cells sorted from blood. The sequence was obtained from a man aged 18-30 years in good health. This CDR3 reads CASSFWTDSNQPQHF. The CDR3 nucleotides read TGTGCCAGTAGTTTTTGGACCGATAGCAATCAGCCCCAGCATTTT.